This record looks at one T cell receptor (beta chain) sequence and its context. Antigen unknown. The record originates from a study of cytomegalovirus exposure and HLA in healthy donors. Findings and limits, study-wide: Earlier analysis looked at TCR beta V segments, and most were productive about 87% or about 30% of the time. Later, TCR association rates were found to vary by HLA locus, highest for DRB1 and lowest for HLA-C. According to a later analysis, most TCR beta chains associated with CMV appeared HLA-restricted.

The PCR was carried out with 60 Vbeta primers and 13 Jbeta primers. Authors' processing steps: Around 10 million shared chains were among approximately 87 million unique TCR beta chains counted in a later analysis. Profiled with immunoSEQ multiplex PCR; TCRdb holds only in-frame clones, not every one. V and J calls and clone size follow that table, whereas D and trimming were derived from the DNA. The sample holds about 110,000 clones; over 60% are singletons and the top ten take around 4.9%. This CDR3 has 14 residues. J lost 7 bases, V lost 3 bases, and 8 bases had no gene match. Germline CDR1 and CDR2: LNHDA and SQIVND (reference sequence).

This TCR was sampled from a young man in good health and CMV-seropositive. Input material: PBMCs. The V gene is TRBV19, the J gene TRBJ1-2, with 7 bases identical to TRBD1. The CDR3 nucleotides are TGTGCCAGTAGTATTGGACAGGAGGATCCTGGCTACACCTTC. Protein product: CASSIGQEDPGYTF.